This T cell receptor beta chain was sequenced during a study of shared clonotypes between healthy human individuals. Overall study context: Researchers assigned three CD4 naive, three CD4 memory, two CD8 naive and one CD8 memory plate to each donor. Study-level points and caveats: It was only blood that was sampled, and tissue repertoires likely differ.

The ends were cut back, 1 base at V and 6 bases at J, with 9 bases in the middle. The CDR3 has 13 amino acids. Germline loops: CDR1 SGHNT, CDR2 YENEEA. About this clone: The antigen is undetermined.

TCRdb's copy holds only in-frame clones and misses some; the assay was immunoSEQ multiplex PCR. Among around 990,000 clones, 70% to 80% were seen once, and the ten largest hold about 0.94%. What was sequenced was memory CD4+ T cells from PBMCs. As for subset: CD45RA-negative fraction. The receptor comes from a young man in good health. Some clones in this sample may be carry-over from other donors' samples. The chain has TRBV11-3 and TRBJ1-1, with D uncertain. This CDR3 reads CASSLGAGSEAFF. The CDR3 bases are TGTGCCAGCAGCTTAGGAGCAGGCTCTGAAGCTTTCTTT.